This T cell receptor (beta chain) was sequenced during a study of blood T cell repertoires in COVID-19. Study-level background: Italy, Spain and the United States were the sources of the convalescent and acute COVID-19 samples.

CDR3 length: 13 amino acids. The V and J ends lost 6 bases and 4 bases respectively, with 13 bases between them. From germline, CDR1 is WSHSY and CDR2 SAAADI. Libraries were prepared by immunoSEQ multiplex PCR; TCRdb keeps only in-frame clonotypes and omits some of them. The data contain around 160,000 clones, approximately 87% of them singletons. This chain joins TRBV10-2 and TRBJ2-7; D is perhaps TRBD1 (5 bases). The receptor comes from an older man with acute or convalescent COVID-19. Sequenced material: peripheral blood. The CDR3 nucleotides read TGCGCCAGCAGCCAGGGATTCGTTTACGAGCAGTACTTC. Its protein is CASSQGFVYEQYF.